One and the same sample provided the 13 T cell receptor beta chains below, sequenced in a study of response to subunit inactivated influenza vaccine (dated 2018 in TCRdb). Libraries came from RT-PCR. Reads for this sample came from an Illumina HiSeq 2500. TCRdb handled the public reads itself, with Q25 trimming in fastp and clone calling in MiXCR, and kept productive beta chains. Rows are combined by CDR3 protein, so each entry shows the most common genes and DNA. The sample table contains around 580,000 distinct CDR3 sequences; only one count was recorded for 10% to 15% of them. More than 8.5% of the sample is held by the ten biggest clonotypes. The material sequenced was PBMCs from blood, taken on the day of vaccination. These receptors were taken from a man aged 50-60 years who received an inactivated influenza vaccine. Donor details come from another sample of the same person, matched by shared clones.

This clonotype has just one count. The V gene is TRBV12-3 or TRBV12-4, the J gene TRBJ2-2, with TRBD1 matching over 11 bases. V lost 5 bases and J lost 7; bases outside the gene matches: 6. The CDR3 has 15 amino acids. The CDR3 sequence: CASSLSDRGHGELFF. CDR3 sequence (DNA): TGTGCCAGCAGTCTATCGGACAGGGGGCACGGGGAGCTGTTTTTT.

The genes are TRBV6-1 and TRBJ2-1; D may be TRBD1 or TRBD2 (5 bases each). Germline V gene sequence: CDR1 MNHNS, CDR2 SASEGT. V was pared by 5 bases and J by 6 bases, with 23 bases between. The CDR3 is 17 amino acids. The CDR3 DNA sequence: TGTGCCAGCAGTAAAACCGCCGGGACCACCTTTTCCAATGAGCAGTTCTTC. It translates to CASSKTAGTTFSNEQFF.

This clonotype was observed a few times. The rearrangement links TRBV5-6 to TRBJ2-1; 8 bases agree with TRBD2. Unmatched junction bases numbered 8, after V lost 1 base and J lost 8 bases. The CDR3 has 15 residues. CDR1 is SGHDT, CDR2 YYEEEE, per germline. The CDR3 loop is CASSLLGGRMYEQFF. For the CDR3, the DNA is TGTGCCAGCAGCTTGTTGGGCGGGAGGATGTATGAGCAGTTCTTC.

The rearrangement links TRBV7-2 to TRBJ2-1; 9 bases match TRBD1. The germline V gene encodes CDR1 SGHTA and CDR2 FQGNSA. The CDR3 contains 15 residues. Losses at the gene ends were 5 bases for V and 12 bases for J; bases not matched to a gene: 14. CDR3 sequence (DNA): TGTGCCAGCAGCCCCCGGACAGGGGCGCAGGGAGGGCAGTTCTTC. Its translation: CASSPRTGAQGGQFF.

The rearrangement uses TRBV5-6 and TRBJ2-3, with 8 bases that match TRBD2. Germline V CDR1 and CDR2: SGHDT, YYEEEE. CDR3 length: 15 amino acids. Trimming removed 1 base from V and 2 bases from J; junction bases left unmatched: 3. This chain's CDR3 is CASSLNGRATDTQYF. DNA for the CDR3: TGTGCCAGCAGCTTGAACGGGAGGGCCACAGATACGCAGTATTTT. The entire variable domain, with the rest obtained from reference TRBV5-6 and TRBJ2-3, is as follows: DAGVTQSPTHLIKTRGQQVTLRCSPKSGHDTVSWYQQALGQGPQFIFQYYEEEERQRGNFPDRFSGHQFPNYSSELNVNALLLGDSALYLCASSLNGRATDTQYFGPGTRLTVL.

This clonotype was counted a few times. The chain recombines TRBV15 with TRBJ2-3; D remains ambiguous. The germline V gene has CDR1 LNHNV and CDR2 YYDKDF (reference sequence). The CDR3 runs to 15 residues. Trimming stripped 1 base from V and 2 bases from J, with 10 bases between. CDR3 sequence reads: CATSRVAGITDTQYF. CDR3 bases: TGTGCCACCAGCAGAGTGGCAGGAATCACAGATACGCAGTATTTT.

This clonotype was detected a few times. The J gene is TRBJ2-3, the V gene TRBV6-2 or TRBV6-3; D tentatively fits TRBD1 or TRBD2 (5 bases each). V lost 2 bases and J lost 4, with 19 bases in between. The germline gives CDR1 MNHEY, CDR2 SVGEGT. The CDR3 contains 17 residues. The DNA of the CDR3 is TGTGCCAGCAGTTACCTCTACGGGGAAGGGGCCCCAGATACGCAGTATTTT. Protein sequence: CASSYLYGEGAPDTQYF.

This clonotype has more than one count but fewer than ten. The rearrangement uses TRBV5-1 and TRBJ2-3, with 13 nucleotides matching TRBD2. In germline, CDR1 is SGHRS, CDR2 YFSETQ. The CDR3 loop spans 22 amino acids. The ends lost 5 bases at V and 2 bases at J; junction bases unmatched: 23. CDR3 residues: CASSHRLGLAGDFEANTDTQYF. In DNA, the CDR3 is TGCGCCAGCAGTCACCGCCTTGGACTAGCGGGAGATTTCGAGGCCAACACAGATACGCAGTATTTT.

The genes are TRBV7-8 and TRBJ1-4; D not resolved. V was shortened by 5 bases and J by 3 bases, with 10 bases between the two germline ends. Per germline, CDR1 SGHVS and CDR2 FQNEAQ. The CDR3 covers 14 residues. This CDR3 is CASSRTWSNEKLFF. The CDR3 DNA follows: TGTGCCAGCAGCCGGACCTGGTCTAATGAAAAACTGTTTTTT.

The table lists this clonotype with a few counts. This chain links TRBV20-1 with TRBJ2-7; D is unresolved. This CDR3 region has 13 residues. V lost 2 bases, J lost 0 bases, and 8 bases lay in between. Germline CDR1 reads DFQATT; CDR2 reads SNEGSKA (reference sequence). CDR3 protein: CSARPQSSYEQYF. For the CDR3, the DNA is TGCAGTGCTAGACCGCAAAGCTCCTACGAGCAGTACTTC.

This chain uses TRBV19 with TRBJ2-1; 9 bases are shared with TRBD1. The CDR3 totals 15 residues. CDR1 and CDR2 from the germline V gene are LNHDA and SQIVND (reference sequence). The ends lost 11 bases at V and 6 bases at J; junction bases unmatched: 14. CDR3 in amino acids: CAVRSGTGLFNEQFF. The CDR3 bases are TGTGCCGTAAGATCCGGGACAGGGTTATTCAATGAGCAGTTCTTC.

This clonotype was seen more than once but under ten times. This chain links TRBV21-1 with TRBJ2-2. TRBV21-1 is recorded as a pseudogene. The CDR3 runs to 12 residues. The CDR3 DNA follows: TGTGCCAGCAGCAAAAACGCTGGGGAGCTGTTTTTT. Translated, it gives CASSKNAGELFF.

This clonotype came up many times. In DNA, the CDR3 is TGCGCCAGCAGCACGTCGACTAGCGGGAGAGGATACGAGCAGTACTTC. Its translation: CASSTSTSGRGYEQYF. V is TRBV5-1 and J is TRBJ2-7; TRBD2 agrees at 12 bases. The CDR3 consists of 16 residues. The V gene end was trimmed by 4 bases and the J gene end by 4 bases; junction bases not matched to a gene: 9. Germline V CDR1 and CDR2: SGHRS, YFSETQ.